Listed here are 4 T cell receptor beta chains from one sample, sequenced in a study of a mutant IDH1 vaccine in newly diagnosed glioma. For these receptors, no antigen is known. Measured with immunoSEQ multiplex PCR; TCRdb has only the in-frame clones, and not every one. Of around 56,000 clones listed, 75% to 85% were seen once; the top ten hold 3% to 4%. Described time point: week 5, during vaccination. The investigators gave 300 ug of mutant IDH1 20-mer peptide in each vaccine dose, together with topical imiquimod. Sequencing was performed on PBMCs, taken from a glioma patient whose treatment included an IDH1 peptide vaccine. These receptors came from a man between 25 and 39 years old with glioma.

This sequence joins TRBV5-8 and TRBJ1-2; maybe TRBD1 (5 bases). Trimming took 4 bases from V and 2 from J, leaving 18 bases between them. The CDR3 loop spans 16 amino acids. Germline CDR1 reads SGHTS; CDR2 reads YDEGEE. CDR3 coding DNA: TGTGCCAGCAGCGCCTACCGACAGAGAGCCAACTATGGCTACACCTTC. Amino acids: CASSAYRQRANYGYTF. Using reference TRBV5-8 and TRBJ1-2 for the parts outside the CDR3, the full variable domain is EAGVTQSPTHLIKTRGQQATLRCSPISGHTSVYWYQQALGLGLQFLLWYDEGEERNRGNFPPRFSGRQFPNYSSELNVNALELEDSALYLCASSAYRQRANYGYTFGSGTRLTVV.

This clone was seen once. V gene TRBV6-1 combines with J gene TRBJ2-5; D ambiguous. V lost 4 bases, J lost 5 bases, and 20 bases lay in between. Germline-derived CDR1 and CDR2 are MNHNS and SASEGT. The CDR3 totals 16 residues. In DNA, the CDR3 is TGTGCCAGCAGTGCCCGATCGACGCCTGGGTGGGAGACCCAGTACTTC. This encodes CASSARSTPGWETQYF.

The chain links TRBV27 to TRBJ1-6; no definite D call. Trimming took 10 bases from V and 0 from J, leaving 13 bases between them. Germline V gene sequence: CDR1 MNHEY, CDR2 SMNVEV (reference sequence). This CDR3 contains 15 residues. The CDR3 here is CATAALSSYNSPLHF. DNA for the CDR3: TGTGCCACTGCAGCCCTTAGCTCCTATAATTCACCCCTCCACTTT.

J is TRBJ2-1 and V is TRBV5-1; D gene ambiguous. CDR1 is SGHRS and CDR2 is YFSETQ in the germline V gene. V was pared by 1 base and J by 7 bases, with 15 bases between. The CDR3 has 15 residues. The CDR3 reads CASSLTPGELNEQFF. As DNA, the CDR3 is TGCGCCAGCAGCTTGACCCCCGGAGAGCTGAATGAGCAGTTCTTC.